This T cell receptor beta chain is from a study of blood T cell repertoires in COVID-19. Study overall: From the United States, Italy and Spain came samples of acute and convalescent COVID-19.

The CDR3 has 13 amino acids. CDR1 and CDR2 from the germline V gene are SQVTM and ANQGSEA. With V trimmed by 1 base and J by 6 bases, 3 bases remained unmatched. Profiling relied on immunoSEQ multiplex PCR, and the TCRdb table lists in-frame clones only, not all of them. This table has over 150,000 clones, 80% appearing once. The chain combines TRBV29-1 with TRBJ2-5; 9 nucleotides agree with TRBD1. The specimen sequenced was PBMCs or T cells enriched from blood (not recorded which). This TCR derives from a woman aged 55-69 years who had recovered from COVID-19. The CDR3 sequence: CSVEGQGGKTQYF. CDR3 bases: TGCAGCGTTGAAGGACAGGGGGGGAAGACCCAGTACTTC.